These T cell receptor beta chains were read from a single sample in a study of graft-versus-host responses after intestinal transplantation. These receptors' antigens are unknown. The method was immunoSEQ multiplex PCR; TCRdb's version includes in-frame clones alone and lacks a portion of them. The table records 70,000 to 95,000 clones, approximately 95% of them present only once. The sequenced sample was unstimulated CD8+ T cells sorted from spleen or lymph node cells, obtained before transplant. Receptors were obtained from a human donor who was the organ donor for an intestinal transplant. CDR3s include the opening cysteine and the closing phenylalanine or tryptophan. The order of the fields is D gene, J gene, V gene, clone size, CDR3 protein, CDR3 DNA. D genes are given only for firm matches. Some rows have no size entry. The others give once, few or many, or a class for an expanded clone.

TRBD2,TRBJ2-3,TRBV11-2,NA,CASSLISGGATDTQYF,TGTGCCAGCAGCTTAATTAGCGGGGGAGCCACAGATACGCAGTATTTT
NA,TRBJ1-2,TRBV5-6,NA,CASSSPYGYTF,TGTGCCAGCAGCTCCCCGTATGGCTACACCTTC
NA,TRBJ1-2,TRBV7-9,NA,CASSLAEGANYGYTF,TGTGCCAGCAGCTTAGCCGAAGGAGCTAACTATGGCTACACCTTC
TRBD1,TRBJ2-1,TRBV13,NA,CATETGVEFF,TGTGCCACGGAGACAGGGGTAGAGTTCTTC
NA,TRBJ1-5,TRBV19,NA,CASSIVPGAQPQHF,TGTGCCAGTAGTATAGTTCCAGGGGCTCAGCCCCAGCATTTT
TRBD1,TRBJ1-3,TRBV4-1,NA,CASSQKGRTGGDSSGNTIYF,TGCGCCAGCAGCCAAAAGGGACGGACAGGGGGTGATTCCTCTGGAAACACCATATATTTT
NA,TRBJ2-1,TRBV1,NA,CTSSHLGGGSGGTKTNEQFF,TGCACCAGCAGCCACCTCGGGGGGGGTAGCGGGGGGACGAAGACCAATGAGCAGTTCTTC
TRBD1,TRBJ1-5,TRBV4-1,NA,CASSQMTGWDQPQHF,TGCGCCAGCAGCCAGATGACAGGGTGGGATCAGCCCCAGCATTTT
NA,TRBJ2-1,TRBV2,NA,CASSVEASNNEQFF,TGCGCCAGCAGTGTTGAGGCCAGCAATAATGAGCAGTTCTTC
NA,TRBJ2-3,TRBV10-3,NA,CAIRAGQITDTQYF,TGTGCCATCAGGGCGGGACAGATCACAGATACGCAGTATTTT
NA,TRBJ2-7,TRBV10-3,NA,CAISEGKNRVGEQYF,TGTGCCATCAGTGAAGGCAAGAACAGGGTGGGCGAGCAGTACTTC
NA,TRBJ1-1,TRBV30,NA,CAWGAAWGGAFF,TGTGCCTGGGGGGCGGCCTGGGGGGGAGCTTTCTTT
TRBD1,TRBJ1-1,TRBV2,NA,CAISGGATEAFF,TGTGCCATCTCAGGGGGCGCGACTGAAGCTTTCTTT
TRBD1,TRBJ2-6,TRBV28,NA,CASSSPGTGDSGANVLTF,TGTGCCAGCAGTTCCCCCGGGACAGGGGACTCTGGGGCCAACGTCCTGACTTTC
NA,TRBJ1-3,TRBV18,once,CASSPSSAGGNTIYF,TGTGCCAGCTCACCGTCGTCTGCGGGAGGAAACACCATATATTTT